A selection of T cell receptor beta chains follows, all from one sample in a study of T-cell memory formation after mild COVID-19. A single record per CDR3 protein comes from TCRdb applying MiXCR to the 5' RACE reads. The sample has fewer than 350,000 distinct CDR3 sequences; over 7% are singletons. Sequencing was done on a sample of PBMCs or a T cell subset sorted from them (not recorded which). These receptors were taken from a man aged 18 to 29 who had mild COVID-19 (a few samples of this study predate the infection). Cell type and time point are not known. Both conserved end residues are part of each CDR3. A D gene is named only where the DNA matches it firmly. Part of the rows lack a size; the others show once, few, many or a class for expanded clones.

TRBJ2-5 | - | TRBD1 | TRBV7-6 | CASRSEWGTGTQYF | TGTGCCAGCCGATCCGAGTGGGGGACAGGGACCCAGTACTTC
TRBJ2-7 | few | - | TRBV12-3/TRBV12-4 | CASSTGPQTYEQYF | TGTGCCAGCAGTACGGGACCGCAGACCTACGAGCAGTACTTC
TRBJ2-3 | many | TRBD2 | TRBV12-3/TRBV12-4 | CASSLGLAGGLDTQYF | TGTGCCAGCAGTCTGGGACTAGCGGGGGGGCTGGATACGCAGTATTTT
TRBJ1-5 | many | TRBD1 | TRBV5-5 | CASSSGGGPQHF | TGTGCCAGCAGCTCAGGGGGTGGGCCCCAGCATTTT
TRBJ2-1 | - | TRBD1 | TRBV7-3 | CASSRTGGFYNEQFF | TGTGCCAGCAGCCGGACAGGGGGCTTCTACAATGAGCAGTTCTTC
TRBJ1-2 | few | - | TRBV7-9 | CASSSDPGGYTF | TGTGCCAGCAGCTCTGACCCTGGGGGCTACACCTTC
TRBJ2-3 | few | - | TRBV4-1 | CASSQEARGTDTQYF | TGCGCCAGCAGCCAAGAGGCCAGGGGCACAGATACGCAGTATTTT
TRBJ2-5 | few | TRBD2 | TRBV7-2 | CASSPPTSGGGKTQYF | TGTGCCAGCAGCCCTCCTACTAGCGGGGGGGGTAAGACCCAGTACTTC
TRBJ2-5 | few | - | TRBV20-1 | CSAEGVETQYF | TGCAGTGCGGAGGGGGTAGAGACCCAGTACTTC
TRBJ2-3 | - | - | TRBV11-2 | CASSYLSDTQYF | TGTGCCAGCAGCTACCTATCAGATACGCAGTATTTT
TRBJ2-7 | many | - | TRBV5-6 | CASSRDWDYEQYF | TGTGCCAGCAGTAGAGACTGGGACTACGAGCAGTACTTC
TRBJ2-5 | - | - | TRBV4-1 | CASSQGSGGRETQYF | TGCGCCAGCAGCCAAGGTTCGGGGGGCCGAGAGACCCAGTACTTC
TRBJ1-3 | few | - | TRBV7-9 | CASRRPSGNTIYF | TGTGCCAGCAGGCGTCCCTCTGGAAACACCATATATTTT
TRBJ2-2 | few | TRBD1 | TRBV5-1 | CASSSRQGASTGELFF | TGCGCCAGCAGCTCAAGACAGGGGGCAAGCACCGGGGAGCTGTTTTTT
TRBJ2-5 | few | TRBD1 | TRBV7-3 | CASSFGDREYQETQYF | TGTGCCAGCAGCTTTGGGGACAGGGAATACCAAGAGACCCAGTACTTC
TRBJ1-1 | - | - | TRBV12-3/TRBV12-4 | CASSLLVNQNTEAFF | TGTGCCAGCAGTTTACTTGTCAATCAGAACACTGAAGCTTTCTTT
TRBJ2-1 | few | TRBD2 | TRBV9 | CASSVGASGGAFYNEQFF | TGTGCCAGCAGCGTAGGGGCTAGCGGGGGGGCATTTTACAATGAGCAGTTCTTC
TRBJ2-3 | - | - | TRBV5-1 | CASSLVPGVDTQYF | TGCGCCAGCAGCTTGGTGCCGGGAGTGGATACGCAGTATTTT
TRBJ2-3 | few | TRBD2 | TRBV6-5 | CASSGLAGSTDTQYF | TGTGCCAGCAGCGGACTAGCGGGGAGCACAGATACGCAGTATTTT
TRBJ1-1 | many | - | TRBV12-3/TRBV12-4 | CASSMNQGTEAFF | TGTGCCAGCAGCATGAACCAGGGCACTGAAGCTTTCTTT
TRBJ2-2 | few | TRBD1 | TRBV12-3/TRBV12-4 | CASSERQGHTGELFF | TGTGCCAGCAGTGAAAGACAGGGGCACACCGGGGAGCTGTTTTTT
TRBJ1-1 | - | - | TRBV6-2/TRBV6-3 | CASSYSMEVNTEAFF | TGTGCCAGCAGTTACTCGATGGAGGTGAACACTGAAGCTTTCTTT
TRBJ2-5 | few | - | TRBV29-1 | CSVDGHWEEETQYF | TGCAGCGTTGACGGACACTGGGAGGAAGAGACCCAGTACTTC
TRBJ2-1 | - | - | TRBV5-4 | CASRVGPGPNEQFF | TGTGCCAGCAGGGTGGGCCCCGGCCCCAATGAGCAGTTCTTC
TRBJ1-1 | - | - | TRBV7-2 | CASSFGSLNTEAFF | TGTGCCAGCAGCTTCGGGTCCCTGAACACTGAAGCTTTCTTT
TRBJ1-1 | many | - | TRBV5-1 | CASSLGAGDTEAFF | TGCGCCAGCAGCTTGGGGGCTGGGGACACTGAAGCTTTCTTT
TRBJ1-2 | - | - | TRBV15 | CATSPGTSNYGYTF | TGTGCCACCAGCCCAGGGACATCTAACTATGGCTACACCTTC
TRBJ2-1 | many | - | TRBV7-3 | CASSPTGPSYNEQFF | TGTGCCAGCAGCCCCACCGGACCCTCCTACAATGAGCAGTTCTTC
TRBJ2-1 | few | TRBD2 | TRBV20-1 | CSAQSRGFYNEQFF | TGCAGTGCCCAGTCGCGGGGGTTCTACAATGAGCAGTTCTTC
TRBJ2-6 | few | - | TRBV10-3 | CAISVTSGANVLTF | TGTGCCATCAGCGTAACCTCTGGGGCCAACGTCCTGACTTTC
TRBJ2-1 | - | TRBD2 | TRBV9 | CASSPGLNTRGVEQFF | TGTGCCAGCAGTCCGGGACTAAACACCCGGGGCGTTGAGCAGTTCTTC
TRBJ2-7 | few | TRBD1 | TRBV5-1 | CASSRDSQTTYEQYF | TGCGCCAGCAGCCGGGACAGCCAAACTACCTACGAGCAGTACTTC
TRBJ1-4 | few | - | TRBV29-1 | CSVGGGDEKLFF | TGCAGCGTTGGAGGGGGTGATGAAAAACTGTTTTTT
TRBJ2-5 | few | TRBD2 | TRBV20-1 | CSARSGRETQYF | TGCAGTGCACGGAGCGGGAGAGAGACCCAGTACTTC
TRBJ1-2 | - | - | TRBV2 | CASSDRSPSIF | TGTGCCAGCAGTGATAGGTCCCCTTCCATCTTC
TRBJ2-5 | few | TRBD1 | TRBV6-5 | CASNRQGFQETQYF | TGTGCCAGCAACCGACAGGGATTCCAAGAGACCCAGTACTTC
TRBJ2-5 | few | TRBD1 | TRBV2 | CASSERRQGETQYF | TGTGCCAGCAGTGAAAGGCGACAGGGGGAGACCCAGTACTTC
TRBJ2-4 | - | - | TRBV29-1 | CSVSGLAKNIQYF | TGCAGCGTTAGCGGACTTGCCAAAAACATTCAGTACTTC
TRBJ1-3 | - | - | TRBV10-3 | CAIRQPQGLGPGNTIYF | TGTGCCATCAGACAACCACAGGGATTAGGTCCTGGAAACACCATATATTTT
TRBJ1-5 | few | TRBD1 | TRBV4-3 | CASSQVGQDRVFQPQHF | TGCGCCAGCAGCCAAGTTGGTCAGGACAGGGTGTTTCAGCCCCAGCATTTT
TRBJ1-2 | many | - | TRBV5-6 | CASSSRRYYGYTF | TGTGCCAGCAGCTCGAGACGGTACTATGGCTACACCTTC
TRBJ2-3 | - | TRBD1 | TRBV12-3/TRBV12-4 | CASSFGGQYLDTQYF | TGTGCCAGCAGTTTTGGGGGACAGTATTTGGATACGCAGTATTTT
TRBJ1-6 | - | - | TRBV15 | CATSRIGSGSNSPLHF | TGTGCCACCAGCAGAATTGGGTCCGGGTCAAATTCACCCCTCCACTTT
TRBJ2-2 | few | TRBD1 | TRBV24-1 | CATSDSGTGTGGELFF | TGTGCCACCAGTGACTCCGGGACAGGGACCGGCGGGGAGCTGTTTTTT
TRBJ2-5 | - | TRBD1 | TRBV7-8 | CASSQLRDRGGTQYF | TGTGCCAGCAGCCAACTCCGGGACAGGGGTGGGACCCAGTACTTC
TRBJ1-2 | - | - | TRBV5-4 | CASSLAGRPYGYTF | TGTGCCAGCAGCTTGGCCGGACGGCCTTATGGCTACACCTTC
TRBJ2-3 | many | - | TRBV3-1 | CASSLQGGGTDTQYF | TGTGCCAGCAGCCTTCAGGGGGGAGGCACAGATACGCAGTATTTT
TRBJ1-6 | few | - | TRBV5-1 | CASSKDLRDWSPLHF | TGCGCCAGCAGCAAGGATTTGAGGGACTGGTCACCCCTCCACTTT
TRBJ1-1 | - | - | TRBV4-1 | CASSLGRVLTEAFF | TGCGCCAGCAGCCTCGGCAGGGTATTGACTGAAGCTTTCTTT
TRBJ2-3 | - | - | TRBV20-1 | CSARDPTRDSDTQYF | TGCAGTGCTAGAGACCCCACTCGGGACTCCGATACGCAGTATTTT
TRBJ1-6 | - | TRBD1 | TRBV19 | CASRTGLGNSPLHF | TGTGCCAGTAGGACAGGGCTTGGTAATTCACCCCTCCACTTT
TRBJ1-1 | - | - | TRBV7-9 | CASSPSGQRTEAFF | TGTGCCAGCAGCCCTAGCGGGCAGCGGACGGAAGCTTTCTTT
TRBJ1-2 | - | - | TRBV28 | CASSRPGVGYGYTF | TGTGCCAGCAGTAGACCCGGGGTGGGCTATGGCTACACCTTC
TRBJ2-7 | - | TRBD2 | TRBV18 | CASSHFGVAGSNTYEQYF | TGTGCCAGCTCCCACTTTGGGGTAGCGGGGTCGAACACCTACGAGCAGTACTTC